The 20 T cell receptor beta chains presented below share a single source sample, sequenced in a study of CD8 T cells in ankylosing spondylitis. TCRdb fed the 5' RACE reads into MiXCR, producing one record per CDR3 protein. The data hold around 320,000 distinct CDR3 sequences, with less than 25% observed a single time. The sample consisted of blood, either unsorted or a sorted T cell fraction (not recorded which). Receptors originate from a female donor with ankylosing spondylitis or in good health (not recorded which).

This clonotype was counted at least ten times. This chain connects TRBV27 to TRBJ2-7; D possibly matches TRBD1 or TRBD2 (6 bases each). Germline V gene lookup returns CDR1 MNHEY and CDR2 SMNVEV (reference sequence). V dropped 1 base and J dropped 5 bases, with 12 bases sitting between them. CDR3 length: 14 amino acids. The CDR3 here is CASSLYRDLNEQYF. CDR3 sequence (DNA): TGTGCCAGCAGTTTATACAGGGACTTAAACGAGCAGTACTTC.

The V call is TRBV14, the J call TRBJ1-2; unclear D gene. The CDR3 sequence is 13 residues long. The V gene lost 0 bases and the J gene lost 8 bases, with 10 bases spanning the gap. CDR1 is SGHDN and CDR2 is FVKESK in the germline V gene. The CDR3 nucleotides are TGTGCCAGCAGCCAAGAGTTGGGCAGGGGCTACACCTTC. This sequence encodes CASSQELGRGYTF.

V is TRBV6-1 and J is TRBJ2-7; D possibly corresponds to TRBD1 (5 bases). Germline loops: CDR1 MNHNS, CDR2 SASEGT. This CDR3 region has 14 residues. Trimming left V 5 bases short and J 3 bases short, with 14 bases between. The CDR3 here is CASSQGASYYEQYF. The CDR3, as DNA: TGTGCCAGCAGTCAAGGGGCCAGTTACTACGAGCAGTACTTC.

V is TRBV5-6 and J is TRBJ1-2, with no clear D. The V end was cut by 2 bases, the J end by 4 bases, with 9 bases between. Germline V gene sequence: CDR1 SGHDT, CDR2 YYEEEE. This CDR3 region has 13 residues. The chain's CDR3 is CASSFRVPYGYTF. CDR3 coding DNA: TGTGCCAGCAGCTTTCGGGTTCCCTATGGCTACACCTTC.

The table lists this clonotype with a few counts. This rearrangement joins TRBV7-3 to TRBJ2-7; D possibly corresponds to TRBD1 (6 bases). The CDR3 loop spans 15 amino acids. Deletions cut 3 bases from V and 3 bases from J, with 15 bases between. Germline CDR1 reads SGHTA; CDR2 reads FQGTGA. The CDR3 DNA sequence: TGTGCCAGCAGCTTTACTGGGGGCCCCCTCTACGAGCAGTACTTC. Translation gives CASSFTGGPLYEQYF.

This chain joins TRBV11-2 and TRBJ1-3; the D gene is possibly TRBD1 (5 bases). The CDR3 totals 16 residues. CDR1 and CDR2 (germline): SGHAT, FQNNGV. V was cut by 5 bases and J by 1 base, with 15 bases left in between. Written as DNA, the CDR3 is TGTGCCAGCAGCCACACTGGAGCAGGGTCTGGAAACACCATATATTTT. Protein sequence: CASSHTGAGSGNTIYF.

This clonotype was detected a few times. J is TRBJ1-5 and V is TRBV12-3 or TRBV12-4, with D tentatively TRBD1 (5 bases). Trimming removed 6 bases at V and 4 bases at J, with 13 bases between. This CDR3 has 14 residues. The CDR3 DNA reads TGTGCCAGCAGGCGGGACGGTCTTAATCAGCCCCAGCATTTT. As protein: CASRRDGLNQPQHF.

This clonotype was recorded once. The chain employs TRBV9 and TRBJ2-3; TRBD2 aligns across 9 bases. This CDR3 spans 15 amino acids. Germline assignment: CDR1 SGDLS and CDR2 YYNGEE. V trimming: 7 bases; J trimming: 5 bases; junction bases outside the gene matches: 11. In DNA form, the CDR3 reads TGTGCCAGCGGGCCGCTAGCGGGGCCGGGAGATACGCAGTATTTT. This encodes CASGPLAGPGDTQYF.

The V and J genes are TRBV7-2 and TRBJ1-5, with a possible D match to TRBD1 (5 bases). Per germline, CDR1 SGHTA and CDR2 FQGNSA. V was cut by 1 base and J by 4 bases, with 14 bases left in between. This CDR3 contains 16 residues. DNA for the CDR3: TGTGCCAGCAGCTTAGTTCGGGGCGCTTCAAATCAGCCCCAGCATTTT. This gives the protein CASSLVRGASNQPQHF.

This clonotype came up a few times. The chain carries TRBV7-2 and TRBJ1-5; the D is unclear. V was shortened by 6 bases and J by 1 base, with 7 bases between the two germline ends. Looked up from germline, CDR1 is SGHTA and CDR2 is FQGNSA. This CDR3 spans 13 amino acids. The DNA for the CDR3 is TGTGCCAGCAGTGTGCAAAGCAATCAGCCCCAGCATTTT. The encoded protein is CASSVQSNQPQHF.

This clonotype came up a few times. The CDR3 DNA is TGCAGCGTACAGGGTTTCGAAGGAAACACCATATATTTT. Protein product: CSVQGFEGNTIYF. The chain links TRBV29-1 to TRBJ1-3, with a tentative D call TRBD1 (6 bases). V lost 6 bases and J 4 bases, leaving 13 bases between the germline ends. The germline V gene has CDR1 SQVTM and CDR2 ANQGSEA. This CDR3 is 13 amino acids long.

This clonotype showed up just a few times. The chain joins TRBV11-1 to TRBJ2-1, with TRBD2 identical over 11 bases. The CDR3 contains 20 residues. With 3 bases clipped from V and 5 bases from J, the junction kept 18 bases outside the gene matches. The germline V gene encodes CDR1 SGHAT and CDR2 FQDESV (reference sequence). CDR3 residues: CASSFAPGLAVKGTNNEQFF. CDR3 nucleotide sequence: TGTGCCAGCAGCTTCGCGCCGGGACTAGCGGTTAAGGGGACGAACAATGAGCAGTTCTTC.

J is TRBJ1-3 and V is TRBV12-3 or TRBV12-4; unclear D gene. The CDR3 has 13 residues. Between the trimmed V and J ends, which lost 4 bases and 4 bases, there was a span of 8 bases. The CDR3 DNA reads TGTGCCAGCAGTTCGGGGTTCGGAAACACCATATATTTT. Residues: CASSSGFGNTIYF.

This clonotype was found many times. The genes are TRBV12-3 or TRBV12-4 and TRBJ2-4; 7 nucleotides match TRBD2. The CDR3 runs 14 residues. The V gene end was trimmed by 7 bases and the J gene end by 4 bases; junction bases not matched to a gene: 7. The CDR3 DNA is TGTGCCAGCACCCCAGGGACTACTAAAAACATTCAGTACTTC. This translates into CASTPGTTKNIQYF.

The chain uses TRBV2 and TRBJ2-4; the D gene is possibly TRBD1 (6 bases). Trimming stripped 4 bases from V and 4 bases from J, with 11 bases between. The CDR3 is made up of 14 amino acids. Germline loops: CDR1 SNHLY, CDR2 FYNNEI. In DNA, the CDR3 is TGTGCCAGCAGTGCGGAAACAGGGAAAAACATTCAGTACTTC. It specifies CASSAETGKNIQYF.

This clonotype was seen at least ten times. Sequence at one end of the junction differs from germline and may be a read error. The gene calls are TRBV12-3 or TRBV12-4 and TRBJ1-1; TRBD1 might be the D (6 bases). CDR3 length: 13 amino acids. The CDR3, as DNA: TGTGCCACCGGCCATCAAGGGACAAAGTTGTTTGTCTTT. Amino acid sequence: CATGHQGTKLFVF.

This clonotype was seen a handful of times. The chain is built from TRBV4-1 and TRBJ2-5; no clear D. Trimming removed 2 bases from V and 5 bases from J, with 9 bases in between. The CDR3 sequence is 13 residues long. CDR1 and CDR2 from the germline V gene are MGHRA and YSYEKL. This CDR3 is CASSQFRRETQYF. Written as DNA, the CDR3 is TGCGCCAGCAGCCAATTCAGAAGGGAGACCCAGTACTTC.

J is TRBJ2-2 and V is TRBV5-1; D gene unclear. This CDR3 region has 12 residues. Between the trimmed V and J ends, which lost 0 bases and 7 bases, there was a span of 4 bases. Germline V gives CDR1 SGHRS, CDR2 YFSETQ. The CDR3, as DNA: TGCGCCAGCAGCTTGGACAACGGGGAGCTGTTTTTT. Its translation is CASSLDNGELFF.

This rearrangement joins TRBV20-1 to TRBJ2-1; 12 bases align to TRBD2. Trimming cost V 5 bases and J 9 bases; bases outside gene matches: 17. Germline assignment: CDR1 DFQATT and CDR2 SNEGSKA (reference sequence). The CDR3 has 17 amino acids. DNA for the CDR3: TGCAGTGCTCACCCCTTCAAGGCTAGCGGGAGGGCCGGTGAGCAGTTCTTC. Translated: CSAHPFKASGRAGEQFF.

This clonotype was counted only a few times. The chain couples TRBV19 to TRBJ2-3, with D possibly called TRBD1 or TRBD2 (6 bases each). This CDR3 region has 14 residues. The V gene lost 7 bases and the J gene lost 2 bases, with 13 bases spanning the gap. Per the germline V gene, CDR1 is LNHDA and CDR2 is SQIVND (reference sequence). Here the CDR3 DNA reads TGTGCCAGTAAAATCGGGGGCAACACAGATACGCAGTATTTT. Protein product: CASKIGGNTDTQYF.